This T cell receptor beta chain originates from a study of shared clonotypes between healthy human individuals. Of note for this clone: Its antigen is unidentified.

Overall study results and limits: Among donors, sharing of clonotypes was expected to be affected by sequencing depth.

Germline lookup yields CDR1 MDHEN and CDR2 SYDVKM. V lost 2 bases to trimming and J lost 4 bases, with 14 bases between them. This CDR3 has 15 amino acids. The authors' processing: Junction-only sequences produced by ImmunoSEQ had no quality scores, so filtering differed. This table comes from immunoSEQ multiplex PCR, and its TCRdb copy is limited to in-frame clones, with some not included. V, J and clone size derive from that table, while D and trimming were established from the DNA sequence. The table shows 500,000 or so clones, with about 96% occurring only once. The rearrangement joins TRBV28 to TRBJ1-2, with D maybe TRBD1 (5 bases). The sample consisted of naive CD4+ T cells sorted from blood. Subset specified: CD45RA+ positively selected. This receptor was taken from a woman aged 25 to 39 in good health. CDR3 nucleotides: TGTGCCAGCAGTTTACGGTCCAGGGACGGCTATGGCTACACCTTC. Translating gives CASSLRSRDGYGYTF.